A single sample gave rise to the 31 T cell receptor beta chains below, sequenced in a study of T cell responses to AZD1222 COVID-19 vaccine. Clones were sequenced by immunoSEQ multiplex PCR, and TCRdb holds only the in-frame ones, with some missing. The data contain approximately 79,000 clones, 80% to 90% of them singletons. The sequencing used peripheral blood, collected on day 0 of AZD1222 vaccination. All receptors come from an adult in good health.

The chain couples TRBV10-3 to TRBJ1-1; tentative D call: TRBD1 (5 bases). Looked up from germline, CDR1 is ENHRY and CDR2 is SYGVKD. V gave up 3 bases and J gave up 5 bases, with 19 bases separating them. The CDR3 totals 16 residues. The CDR3 DNA is TGTGCCATCAGTGAATCCGAGACGGGAGGGGATACTGAAGCTTTCTTT. This gives the protein CAISESETGGDTEAFF.

The V call is TRBV21-1, the J call TRBJ2-2. TRBV21-1 is listed as a pseudogene. This CDR3 is 19 amino acids long. The CDR3 DNA reads as TGTGCCAGCAGCATCTGGAGGATTAGCGGCGAGGGGGGCACCGGGGAGCTGTTTTTT. This translates into CASSIWRISGEGGTGELFF.

CDR3 in amino acids: CASSPNYGQDGNYGYTF. CDR3 bases: TGTGCCAGCTCACCTAACTACGGACAGGACGGCAACTATGGCTACACCTTC. The chain recombines TRBV18 with TRBJ1-2, with 7 bases that match TRBD1. J lost 2 bases, V lost 3 bases, and 12 bases had no gene match. The germline V gene has CDR1 KGHSH and CDR2 LQKENI. This CDR3 is built from 17 residues.

The chain joins TRBV6-6 to TRBJ1-5, with D unclear. Germline V gene data show CDR1 as MNHNY and CDR2 as SVGAGI (reference sequence). The V and J ends lost 0 bases and 6 bases respectively, with 6 bases between them. The CDR3 runs 13 residues. The CDR3 here is CASSYSTGQPQHF. The CDR3 region has the DNA TGTGCCAGCAGTTACTCGACCGGTCAGCCCCAGCATTTT.

The rearrangement joins TRBV5-1 to TRBJ2-5; 7 bases match TRBD1. This CDR3 region has 15 residues. Trimming removed 4 bases from V and 2 bases from J; junction bases left unmatched: 8. Per the germline V gene, CDR1 is SGHRS and CDR2 is YFSETQ. The CDR3 is CASSLDRQLQETQYF. In DNA, the CDR3 is TGCGCCAGCAGCCTGGACAGGCAACTTCAAGAGACCCAGTACTTC.

The chain couples TRBV3-1 (or the pseudogene TRBV3-2) to TRBJ1-4, with a tentative D call TRBD1 (5 bases). V lost 4 bases to trimming and J lost 8 bases, with 14 bases between them. Germline V gene data show CDR1 as LGHDT and CDR2 as YNNKEL (reference sequence). The CDR3 sequence is 14 residues long. The CDR3 sequence is CASSPPGTGEKLFF. The CDR3 DNA reads TGTGCCAGCAGCCCCCCCGGGACGGGAGAAAAACTGTTTTTT.

The chain is built from TRBV12-3 or TRBV12-4 and TRBJ1-2; D gene uncertain. This CDR3 has 11 residues. The germline V and J ends were trimmed by 4 bases and 8 bases, with 8 bases remaining between them. CDR3 in amino acids: CASSSRLGYTF. The CDR3 DNA is TGTGCCAGCAGTTCGAGACTGGGCTACACCTTC.

The chain couples TRBV6-5 to TRBJ1-4, with TRBD1 as a possible D gene (5 bases). CDR3 size: 12 residues. V was shortened by 5 bases and J by 7 bases, with 8 bases between the two germline ends. Germline CDR1 and CDR2: MNHEY and SVGAGI. This chain's CDR3 is CASSRDGEKLFF. CDR3 DNA: TGTGCCAGCAGTCGGGACGGTGAAAAACTGTTTTTT.

The chain has TRBV28 and TRBJ2-7, with TRBD2 matching over 7 bases. The V and J ends lost 2 bases and 4 bases, in that order; junction bases with no gene match: 14. CDR3 length: 17 amino acids. Germline CDR1 and CDR2: MDHEN and SYDVKM. CDR3 DNA sequence: TGTGCCAGCAGTTTACTTGCGTTGGGCGGGGAGGGGTACGAGCAGTACTTC. Its translation: CASSLLALGGEGYEQYF.

The V gene is TRBV28, the J gene TRBJ1-5, with a tentative D call TRBD1 (5 bases). V shed 5 bases and J shed 9 bases, with 11 bases lying between them. The CDR3 has 12 amino acids. Germline lookup yields CDR1 MDHEN and CDR2 SYDVKM. This CDR3 is CASSGTVLPQHF. The CDR3 DNA follows: TGTGCCAGCAGTGGGACGGTTCTGCCCCAGCATTTT.

The chain uses TRBV10-3 and TRBJ2-3; tentatively, D is TRBD2 (6 bases). The CDR3 is made up of 14 amino acids. Germline V gives CDR1 ENHRY, CDR2 SYGVKD. Trimming removed 10 bases from V and 4 bases from J, with 18 bases in between. CDR3 DNA sequence: TGTGCCACTGGGGACTCCCAAGGGGCAGATACGCAGTATTTT. Translation gives CATGDSQGADTQYF.

V and J are TRBV7-3 and TRBJ2-7, with 9 bases aligning to TRBD1. The germline CDR1 and CDR2 sequences are SGHTA and FQGTGA. The CDR3 covers 16 residues. V lost 1 base to trimming and J lost 3 bases; unmatched junction nucleotides: 7. CDR3 protein: CASSLMASGQGYEQYF. Here the CDR3 DNA reads TGTGCCAGCAGCTTAATGGCTTCGGGACAGGGCTACGAGCAGTACTTC.

The V gene is TRBV18, the J gene TRBJ2-3; D uncertain. CDR1 is KGHSH, CDR2 LQKENI, per germline. The CDR3 spans 16 residues. V was cut by 1 base and J by 5 bases, with 16 bases left in between. CDR3 bases: TGTGCCAGCTCACCACAGGTGGGCCACTCAGGAGATACGCAGTATTTT. It encodes CASSPQVGHSGDTQYF.

The V call is TRBV7-3, the J call TRBJ2-5; 11 bases map to TRBD1. The ends lost 4 bases at V and 5 bases at J; junction bases unmatched: 6. This CDR3 contains 15 residues. The germline gives CDR1 SGHTA, CDR2 FQGTGA. CDR3 sequence: CASSSGQGAVETQYF. CDR3 nucleotides: TGTGCCAGCAGCTCCGGACAGGGGGCAGTGGAGACCCAGTACTTC.

Remarks on this clone: A junction end diverges from the germline sequence, so it may reflect a read error. The chain employs TRBV3-1 (or the pseudogene TRBV3-2) and TRBJ2-3, with 10 positions matching TRBD2. This CDR3 comprises 17 residues. Germline V gene lookup returns CDR1 LGHDT and CDR2 YNNKEL (reference sequence). In DNA form, the CDR3 reads TGTGCCAGCAGCCAAGTTCGGACTAGCGGCCCCACAAATACGCAGTATTTT. It is translated as CASSQVRTSGPTNTQYF.

This chain connects TRBV28 to TRBJ1-5; the D is unclear. V gave up 4 bases and J gave up 0 bases, with 7 bases separating them. The CDR3 has 14 amino acids. The germline V gene has CDR1 MDHEN and CDR2 SYDVKM. CDR3 DNA: TGTGCCAGCAGTTCGCTAGATAGCAATCAGCCCCAGCATTTT. Translated: CASSSLDSNQPQHF.

The chain recombines TRBV4-3 with TRBJ2-7; the match to TRBD2 covers 8 bases. This CDR3 comprises 16 residues. V was clipped by 0 bases and J by 0 bases; unmatched bases: 4. Looked up from germline, CDR1 is LGHNA and CDR2 is YSLEER. The CDR3 sequence: CASSQDRSGSSYEQYF. The DNA for the CDR3 is TGCGCCAGCAGCCAAGATCGAAGCGGGAGCTCCTACGAGCAGTACTTC.

This chain joins TRBV19 and TRBJ1-1; D might be TRBD1 (5 bases). The germline gives CDR1 LNHDA, CDR2 SQIVND (reference sequence). V lost 2 bases, J lost 8 bases, and 9 bases lay in between. CDR3 length: 12 amino acids. The CDR3 DNA sequence: TGTGCCAGTAGTATACAGGGTGGAGAAGCTTTCTTT. Protein product: CASSIQGGEAFF.

DNA of the CDR3: TGTGCCAGCAGTTTTGGGGGCGCGGTAGAGACCCAGTACTTC. Its translation is CASSFGGAVETQYF. This rearrangement joins TRBV28 to TRBJ2-5; tentatively, D is TRBD1 (6 bases). The ends were cut back, 3 bases at V and 4 bases at J, with 12 bases in the middle. The CDR3 loop spans 14 amino acids. Germline-derived CDR1 and CDR2 are MDHEN and SYDVKM.

The chain uses TRBV27 and TRBJ1-2; 9 bases line up with TRBD1. The V segment lost 0 bases and the J segment 8 bases; nucleotides outside the gene matches: 7. CDR3 size: 15 residues. Looked up from germline, CDR1 is MNHEY and CDR2 is SMNVEV (reference sequence). The CDR3 bases are TGTGCCAGCAGTTTATCGAACAGGGGGCAACGGGGCTACACCTTC. It translates to CASSLSNRGQRGYTF.

J is TRBJ2-3 and V is TRBV4-2, with D hard to call. V lost 1 base, J lost 4 bases, and 12 bases lay in between. Germline V CDR1 and CDR2: LGHNA, YNFKEQ. The CDR3 is made up of 15 amino acids. CDR3 sequence (DNA): TGTGCCAGCAGCCAAGCGGCTCTAAGCTCAGATACGCAGTATTTT. It encodes CASSQAALSSDTQYF.

V gene TRBV5-1 combines with J gene TRBJ2-2; no clear D gene. V was trimmed by 4 bases and J by 7 bases, leaving 11 bases between them. From germline, CDR1 is SGHRS and CDR2 YFSETQ. The CDR3 spans 13 residues. The CDR3 sequence: CASSPSVGGELFF. In DNA, the CDR3 is TGCGCCAGCAGCCCGAGTGTAGGCGGGGAGCTGTTTTTT.

This chain links TRBV5-1 with TRBJ2-7; 8 bases align to TRBD2. The V and J ends lost 2 bases and 0 bases, in that order; junction bases with no gene match: 4. Germline values: CDR1 SGHRS, CDR2 YFSETQ. This CDR3 contains 15 residues. DNA of the CDR3: TGCGCCAGCAGCTTTGACGGGACTAGCTCCTACGAGCAGTACTTC. This encodes CASSFDGTSSYEQYF.

The chain is built from TRBV7-2 and TRBJ1-2, with D tentatively TRBD1 (5 bases). The V gene's germline CDR1 is SGHTA and CDR2 FQGNSA. The CDR3 has 13 amino acids. V dropped 3 bases and J dropped 8 bases, with 13 bases sitting between them. CDR3 loop: CASSLNEGRGYTF. The CDR3 nucleotides read TGTGCCAGCAGCTTGAATGAGGGGCGGGGCTACACCTTC.

The chain recombines TRBV6-5 with TRBJ2-7; unclear D gene. This CDR3 has 11 residues. Deletions cut 7 bases from V and 6 bases from J, with 10 bases between. Germline V gene sequence: CDR1 MNHEY, CDR2 SVGAGI. CDR3 region: CASTQGPEQYF. CDR3 bases: TGTGCCAGCACCCAAGGACCCGAGCAGTACTTC.

The chain has TRBV28 and TRBJ1-6, with no clear D. The V and J ends lost 3 bases and 10 bases respectively, with 16 bases between them. The V gene's germline CDR1 is MDHEN and CDR2 SYDVKM. The CDR3 has 15 amino acids. CDR3 sequence (DNA): TGTGCCAGCAGTTTGCACGGCCTAGGATTCTCACCCCTCCACTTT. Translation: CASSLHGLGFSPLHF.

This clone has more than one count but fewer than ten. V and J are TRBV7-9 and TRBJ2-1, with 10 bases fitting TRBD2. The V gene's germline CDR1 is SEHNR and CDR2 FQNEAQ (reference sequence). The CDR3 sequence is 14 residues long. V shed 7 bases, J shed 3 bases, and the junction held 3 bases outside the gene matches. In DNA form, the CDR3 reads TGTGCCAGCAAGGGACTAGCGAACTACAATGAGCAGTTCTTC. Its protein product is CASKGLANYNEQFF. The variable domain in full, with the rest retrieved from reference TRBV7-9 and TRBJ2-1, is DTGVSQNPRHKITKRGQNVTFRCDPISEHNRLYWYRQTLGQGPEFLTYFQNEAQLEKSRLLSDRFSAERPKGSFSTLEIQRTEQGDSAMYLCASKGLANYNEQFFGPGTRLTVL.

The chain recombines TRBV29-1 with TRBJ1-5, with D perhaps matching TRBD1 (5 bases). The CDR3 length is 12 residues. From germline, CDR1 is SQVTM and CDR2 ANQGSEA. The V end lost 4 bases, the J end lost 7 bases, and 11 bases lay between the germline ends. CDR3 amino acids: CSVGGRDQPQHF. As DNA, the CDR3 is TGCAGCGTTGGCGGCAGGGACCAGCCCCAGCATTTT.

The chain combines TRBV2 with TRBJ1-5, with D perhaps matching TRBD1 (5 bases). With 6 bases removed from V and 7 bases from J, the gap between germline ends came to 19 bases. Germline values: CDR1 SNHLY, CDR2 FYNNEI. The CDR3 covers 15 residues. The CDR3 nucleotides are TGTGCCAGCAGCCCCTTGCGGCAGGGAGGGCAGCCCCAGCATTTT. Translation: CASSPLRQGGQPQHF.

The V call is TRBV20-1, the J call TRBJ2-7, with TRBD1 matching 10 bases. From germline, CDR1 is DFQATT and CDR2 SNEGSKA (reference sequence). The V gene end was trimmed by 6 bases and the J gene end by 9 bases; junction bases not matched to a gene: 5. The CDR3 spans 11 residues. The CDR3 bases are TGCAGTGCGGGGACAGGGGCCCGGCAGTACTTC. Protein product: CSAGTGARQYF.

The chain employs TRBV11-3 and TRBJ2-7; D gene uncertain. Germline CDR1 SGHNT, CDR2 YENEEA. CDR3 length equals 13 residues. Trimming removed 5 bases from V and 4 bases from J, with 12 bases in between. The CDR3 loop reads CASSLNGPYEQYF. The DNA of the CDR3 is TGTGCCAGCAGCCTTAACGGACCTTACGAGCAGTACTTC.